This T cell receptor (beta chain) was recovered during a study of blood T cell repertoires in COVID-19. Study-wide context: Samples came from the United States, Italy and Spain, spanning acute and convalescent COVID-19. PBMCs, B-cell-depleted T cells, or T cells were the source of the cDNA or gDNA that made up the material.

Original handling: The assay estimated nucleated cells by amplifying reference gene primers. Here immunoSEQ multiplex PCR was the method, and the copy in TCRdb shows in-frame clones only, minus some. That table is the source of V, J and clone size, and D and trimming were worked out from the DNA. The table lists about 140,000 clones, more than 60% of them singletons. Germline assignment: CDR1 SGHAT and CDR2 FQNNGV. The V segment lost 1 base and the J segment 9 bases; nucleotides outside the gene matches: 2. The CDR3 is 14 residues long. J is TRBJ1-6 and V is TRBV11-2; 8 nucleotides align to TRBD1. Sequencing was done on a sample of peripheral blood. The clonotype comes from a woman between 45 and 60 years old with active or convalescent COVID-19. The CDR3 protein is CASSLGTGSSPLHF. The DNA of the CDR3 is TGTGCCAGCAGCTTAGGGACAGGGAGTTCACCCCTCCACTTT.